This TCR beta chain appears in the sequencing data of a study of cytomegalovirus exposure and HLA in healthy donors. Study-level results: A later analysis found common viral pathogens apparently linked to several of the most significant clusters.

The CDR3 has 13 amino acids. V was trimmed by 8 bases and J by 0 bases, leaving 11 bases between them. Germline V gene sequence: CDR1 SNHLY, CDR2 FYNNEI. The PCR employed 60 Vbeta primers together with 13 Jbeta primers. The method was immunoSEQ multiplex PCR; TCRdb's version includes in-frame clones alone and lacks a portion of them. The data contain about 160,000 clones, roughly 79% of them seen just once; the ten biggest clones take up about 1%. In the case of this clone: Its antigen is not known.

This chain uses TRBV2 with TRBJ2-7, with D tentatively TRBD2 (6 bases). The clonotype was recovered from a woman aged 40 to 50 in good health and CMV-seronegative. The specimen was PBMCs. CDR3 in amino acids: CASGTYSSYEQYF. As DNA, the CDR3 is TGTGCCAGCGGGACTTATAGCTCCTACGAGCAGTACTTC.